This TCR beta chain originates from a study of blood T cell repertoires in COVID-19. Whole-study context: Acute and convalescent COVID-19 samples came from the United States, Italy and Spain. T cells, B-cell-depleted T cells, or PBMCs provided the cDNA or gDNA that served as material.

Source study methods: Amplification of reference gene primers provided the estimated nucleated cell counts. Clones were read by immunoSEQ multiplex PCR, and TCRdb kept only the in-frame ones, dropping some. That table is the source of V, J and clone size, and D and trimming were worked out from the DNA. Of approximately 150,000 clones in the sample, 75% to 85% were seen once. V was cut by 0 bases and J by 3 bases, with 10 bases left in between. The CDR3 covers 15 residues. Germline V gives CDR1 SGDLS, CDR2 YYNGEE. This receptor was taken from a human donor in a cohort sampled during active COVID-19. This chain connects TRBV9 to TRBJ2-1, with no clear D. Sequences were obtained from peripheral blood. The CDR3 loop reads CASSVDSVNYNEQFF. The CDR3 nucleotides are TGTGCCAGCAGCGTAGACTCGGTGAACTACAATGAGCAGTTCTTC.